A selection of T cell receptor beta chains follows, all from one sample in a study of Ad26.COV2.S vaccination and SARS-CoV-2 variants. Profiling relied on immunoSEQ multiplex PCR, and the TCRdb table lists in-frame clones only, not all of them. The sample has about 350,000 clones; about 85% are singletons. This sample comprised peripheral blood, obtained in a trial of Ad26.COV2.S vaccine versus placebo. These TCRs come from a person between 18 and 59 years old who received the Ad26.COV2.S COVID-19 vaccine or a placebo. CDR3s include the opening cysteine and the closing phenylalanine or tryptophan. D genes are given only for firm matches. Clone sizes are given selectively: once, few, many, or a class where the clone is expanded.

-	once	TRBV6-2/TRBV6-3	TRBJ1-5	CASSYSSIVEGQPQHF	TGTGCCAGCAGTTACTCGAGTATAGTGGAAGGTCAGCCCCAGCATTTT
TRBD1	-	TRBV29-1	TRBJ1-2	CSVEDRDRGSNYGYTF	TGCAGCGTTGAAGACCGGGACAGGGGGTCTAACTATGGCTACACCTTC
-	-	TRBV14	TRBJ1-1	CASSQEAGRFTEAFF	TGTGCCAGCAGCCAAGAGGCAGGGCGGTTCACTGAAGCTTTCTTT
-	-	TRBV6-2/TRBV6-3	TRBJ1-5	CASSTRVQPGPQHF	TGTGCCAGCAGCACCCGCGTACAACCTGGGCCCCAGCATTTT
-	once	TRBV7-8	TRBJ2-3	CASSLGPTDTQYF	TGTGCCAGCAGCTTAGGCCCCACAGATACGCAGTATTTT
TRBD2	once	TRBV29-1	TRBJ2-7	CSVGGGLASSYEQYF	TGCAGCGTTGGAGGCGGACTAGCTAGCTCCTACGAGCAGTACTTC
-	few	TRBV4-3	TRBJ2-7	CASSQVAAASSYEQYF	TGCGCCAGCAGCCAAGTGGCGGCGGCAAGCTCCTACGAGCAGTACTTC
TRBD2	-	TRBV4-3	TRBJ2-2	CASSQGTSVAGELFF	TGCGCCAGCAGCCAGGGGACTAGCGTGGCCGGGGAGCTGTTTTTT
-	-	TRBV5-1	TRBJ1-5	CASSSDPSNQPQHF	TGCGCCAGCAGCTCGGACCCGTCCAATCAGCCCCAGCATTTT
-	-	TRBV5-5	TRBJ2-5	CASSFPGQMETQYF	TGTGCCAGCAGCTTCCCCGGGCAGATGGAGACCCAGTACTTC
-	-	TRBV30	TRBJ2-3	CAWSEPGLGDTQYF	TGTGCCTGGAGTGAGCCGGGACTTGGGGATACGCAGTATTTT
-	-	TRBV7-9	TRBJ2-3	CASSSPRGADTQYF	TGTGCCAGCAGCTCACCCCGAGGGGCAGATACGCAGTATTTT
-	-	TRBV6-2/TRBV6-3	TRBJ2-7	CASSFSPAAGEQYF	TGTGCCAGCAGTTTTTCACCGGCGGCGGGCGAGCAGTACTTC
-	-	TRBV18	TRBJ2-7	CASSISYEQYF	TGTGCCAGCTCGATCTCCTACGAGCAGTACTTC
TRBD1	-	TRBV6-5	TRBJ2-3	CASSRTGRDTQYF	TGTGCCAGCAGTCGGACAGGGCGAGATACGCAGTATTTT
TRBD2	-	TRBV11-2	TRBJ2-1	CASSLSGRGNNEQFF	TGTGCCAGCAGCCTTAGCGGGAGGGGTAATAATGAGCAGTTCTTC
TRBD1	-	TRBV9	TRBJ2-2	CASSIQGTAHTGELFF	TGTGCCAGCAGTATACAAGGGACAGCTCACACCGGGGAGCTGTTTTTT
-	-	TRBV6-5	TRBJ1-2	CASSYGGGDYGYTF	TGTGCCAGCAGTTACGGCGGGGGCGACTATGGCTACACCTTC
TRBD2	once	TRBV7-2	TRBJ2-2	CASRPRAGVGAGELFF	TGTGCCAGCAGACCGAGGGCGGGAGTGGGCGCCGGGGAGCTGTTTTTT
TRBD2	few	TRBV5-1	TRBJ2-2	CASSARLAGDRELFF	TGCGCCAGCAGCGCGAGACTAGCGGGAGACCGGGAGCTGTTTTTT
-	-	TRBV28	TRBJ1-5	CASRGRARSLYSNQPQHF	TGTGCCAGCAGGGGACGGGCCCGCTCTCTTTATAGCAATCAGCCCCAGCATTTT
TRBD1	-	TRBV5-1	TRBJ2-2	CASSRDRGRDTGELFF	TGCGCCAGCAGCCGGGACAGGGGGCGAGACACCGGGGAGCTGTTTTTT
TRBD1	-	TRBV5-1	TRBJ2-5	CASSLEMGQPATSYF	TGCGCCAGCAGCTTGGAGATGGGACAGCCCGCAACGTCGTACTTC
TRBD2	many	TRBV27	TRBJ2-3	CASSLHSGGSTDTQYF	TGTGCCAGCAGCCTACATAGCGGGGGCAGCACAGATACGCAGTATTTT
TRBD2	-	TRBV18	TRBJ2-5	CASSRLGLVGETQYF	TGTGCCAGCTCACGGCTGGGACTAGTGGGCGAGACCCAGTACTTC
-	-	TRBV4-1	TRBJ1-6	CASSQDQRPPYNSPLHF	TGCGCCAGCAGCCAGGACCAGCGGCCCCCTTATAATTCACCCCTCCACTTT